These 32 T cell receptor beta chains were sequenced from one sample in a study of shared clonotypes between healthy human individuals. CD45RO-negative CD8 cells positively selected for CCR7 made up the naive population, which excluded terminally differentiated effector memory CD45RA+ cells. This table comes from immunoSEQ multiplex PCR, and its TCRdb copy is limited to in-frame clones, with some not included. Here the sample spans hundreds of thousands of clones, approximately 95% being singletons. The sample comprised naive CD8+ T cells sorted from blood. The receptor set was obtained from a woman in her twenties or thirties in good health.

This chain uses TRBV21-1 with TRBJ2-5; whether TRBD1, the table's D call, matches the DNA was not checked. TRBV21-1 is marked as a pseudogene. The CDR3 contains 16 residues. CDR3 region: CASSKGPQGYVKTQYF. CDR3 DNA: TGTGCCAGCAGCAAAGGTCCCCAGGGTTATGTAAAGACCCAGTACTTC.

The J gene is TRBJ2-3, the V gene TRBV28; 10 positions match TRBD1. Germline V gene lookup returns CDR1 MDHEN and CDR2 SYDVKM. V shed 4 bases, J shed 5 bases, and the junction held 12 bases outside the gene matches. The CDR3 has 17 amino acids. The CDR3 protein is CASSSPHEDRGVDTQYF. DNA for the CDR3: TGTGCCAGCAGTTCCCCGCATGAGGACAGGGGGGTAGATACGCAGTATTTT.

The chain combines TRBV19 with TRBJ2-7, with a weak D call TRBD1 (6 bases). Looked up from germline, CDR1 is LNHDA and CDR2 is SQIVND (reference sequence). The CDR3 is 15 amino acids. V lost 4 bases and J lost 2, with 15 bases in between. In DNA, the CDR3 is TGTGCCAGTAGTACCCCTCTGGACAGCCCCTACGAGCAGTACTTC. This gives the protein CASSTPLDSPYEQYF.

The chain is built from TRBV12-5 and TRBJ1-5, with 9 bases that match TRBD1. V lost 6 bases and J lost 1; bases outside the gene matches: 16. Germline V gene data show CDR1 as LGHNT and CDR2 as FRNRAP. This CDR3 is 19 amino acids long. The CDR3 is CASGLGDREPLPSNQPQHF. The CDR3 DNA follows: TGTGCTAGTGGCTTAGGGGACAGGGAGCCCCTGCCGAGCAATCAGCCCCAGCATTTT.

The chain joins TRBV28 to TRBJ2-1, with TRBD1 identical over 9 bases. Germline V gene lookup returns CDR1 MDHEN and CDR2 SYDVKM. V gave up 7 bases and J gave up 8 bases; unmatched junction bases: 6. The CDR3 consists of 13 residues. In DNA form, the CDR3 reads TGTGCCAGCATGGGACAGGGTAAGGATGAGCAGTTCTTC. Protein sequence: CASMGQGKDEQFF.

The chain links TRBV9 to TRBJ1-2; TRBD1 matches 9 bases. Germline V lookup: CDR1 SGDLS, CDR2 YYNGEE. The CDR3 has 15 amino acids. The junction had 7 bases not matched to a gene; V was cut back by 3 bases and J by 4 bases. The CDR3 nucleotides are TGTGCCAGCAGCGGCCGGGACAGGGAGGGCTATGGCTACACCTTC. Protein: CASSGRDREGYGYTF.

The rearrangement joins TRBV19 to TRBJ2-5; perhaps D is TRBD1 or TRBD2 (5 bases each). The CDR3 sequence is 15 residues long. The germline V and J ends were trimmed by 3 bases and 4 bases, with 15 bases remaining between them. The germline V gene encodes CDR1 LNHDA and CDR2 SQIVND (reference sequence). The CDR3 DNA sequence: TGTGCCAGTAGTATTTTTGGGACGCCGGGAGAGACCCAGTACTTC. The encoded protein is CASSIFGTPGETQYF.

The chain recombines TRBV6-6 with TRBJ2-7; 10 bases align to TRBD2. The germline V gene encodes CDR1 MNHNY and CDR2 SVGAGI (reference sequence). The V segment lost 4 bases and the J segment 3 bases; nucleotides outside the gene matches: 6. This CDR3 has 15 residues. CDR3 coding DNA: TGTGCCAGCAGTTTGCCGGGGACTAGCGACTACGAGCAGTACTTC. Its protein product is CASSLPGTSDYEQYF.

The chain joins TRBV4-1 to TRBJ2-7, with a tentative D call TRBD1 (5 bases). Germline CDR1 and CDR2: MGHRA and YSYEKL. Trimming stripped 1 base from V and 5 bases from J, with 15 bases between. This CDR3 region has 15 residues. The CDR3 region is CASSQASGRVNEQYF. CDR3 DNA: TGCGCCAGCAGCCAAGCCTCGGGCAGGGTTAACGAGCAGTACTTC.

The genes are TRBV30 and TRBJ2-3; 8 bases align to TRBD2. Germline V gene lookup returns CDR1 GTSNPN and CDR2 SVGIG (reference sequence). Trimming took 1 base from V and 5 from J; bases not matched to a gene: 2. This CDR3 is 13 amino acids long. CDR3 DNA: TGTGCCTGGAGTGCGGGAGGGCGAGATACGCAGTATTTT. Residues: CAWSAGGRDTQYF.

The chain carries TRBV6-5 and TRBJ1-4, with TRBD1 matching over 8 bases. The CDR3 covers 15 residues. CDR1 is MNHEY and CDR2 is SVGAGI in the germline V gene. Germline trimming cut 6 bases from V and 1 base from J; bases unmatched to any gene: 4. The CDR3: CASSATGGTNEKLFF. The CDR3, as DNA: TGTGCCAGCAGCGCCACAGGGGGAACTAATGAAAAACTGTTTTTT.

This clone has only one observation. V is TRBV27 and J is TRBJ1-1; D call uncertain. The V gene's germline CDR1 is MNHEY and CDR2 SMNVEV (reference sequence). V lost 7 bases, J lost 5 bases, and 8 bases lay in between. The CDR3 has 11 residues. The CDR3 nucleotides read TGTGCCAGCAACTATGGGACTGAAGCTTTCTTT. It codes for CASNYGTEAFF.

The V and J genes are TRBV10-1 and TRBJ2-5; 8 bases line up with TRBD1. Germline assignment: CDR1 WNHNN and CDR2 SYGVQD (reference sequence). V lost 6 bases and J lost 4; bases outside the gene matches: 4. The CDR3 runs to 13 residues. CDR3 region: CASRGQGGETQYF. For the CDR3, the DNA is TGCGCCAGCAGAGGACAGGGTGGAGAGACCCAGTACTTC.

The V and J genes are TRBV11-2 and TRBJ2-7, with D unresolved. The CDR3 extends over 11 amino acids. V was trimmed by 2 bases and J by 7 bases, leaving 6 bases between them. The germline gives CDR1 SGHAT, CDR2 FQNNGV. The CDR3 region is CASSLSEEQYF. CDR3 sequence (DNA): TGTGCCAGCAGCTTATCGGAAGAGCAGTACTTC.

J is TRBJ2-7 and V is TRBV7-9, with TRBD1 matching over 9 bases. This CDR3 has 16 amino acids. The trim removed 6 bases at V and 3 bases at J, leaving 12 bases unmatched. CDR1 and CDR2 (germline): SEHNR, FQNEAQ (reference sequence). CDR3 nucleotides: TGTGCCAGCAGGTCAACCGGGACAGGGCTTTTCTACGAGCAGTACTTC. Residues: CASRSTGTGLFYEQYF.

The J gene is TRBJ2-7, the V gene TRBV5-6; D gene ambiguous. The CDR3 sequence is 12 residues long. The ends were cut back, 1 base at V and 5 bases at J, with 7 bases in the middle. The germline CDR1 and CDR2 sequences are SGHDT and YYEEEE. CDR3 nucleotide sequence: TGTGCCAGCAGCTTGTGGGCTAACGAGCAGTACTTC. It specifies CASSLWANEQYF.

The gene calls are TRBV27 and TRBJ2-1, with D unresolved. Germline CDR1 reads MNHEY; CDR2 reads SMNVEV (reference sequence). V lost 6 bases, J lost 12 bases, and 18 bases lay in between. The length of the CDR3 is 13 residues. The CDR3 here is CASSQTPESGQFF. The CDR3 DNA reads as TGTGCCAGCAGCCAAACACCAGAGAGTGGGCAGTTCTTC.

The V call is TRBV27, the J call TRBJ2-7; D gene ambiguous. The CDR3 is made up of 15 amino acids. The germline gives CDR1 MNHEY, CDR2 SMNVEV (reference sequence). Trimming cost V 2 bases and J 0 bases, with 11 bases left between them. The CDR3 nucleotides read TGTGCCAGCAGTTTAGCCAGGAGATTCTCCTACGAGCAGTACTTC. Translating gives CASSLARRFSYEQYF.

The chain employs TRBV7-9 and TRBJ1-1; 9 nucleotides agree with TRBD1. Germline V lookup: CDR1 SEHNR, CDR2 FQNEAQ (reference sequence). This CDR3 is built from 13 residues. V lost 3 bases, J lost 4 bases, and 0 bases stayed unmatched. CDR3: CASSLTGGTEAFF. The CDR3 DNA reads TGTGCCAGCAGCTTGACAGGGGGCACTGAAGCTTTCTTT.

The rearrangement joins TRBV6-6 to TRBJ2-7; D is possibly TRBD1 (6 bases). The CDR3 totals 15 residues. The germline gives CDR1 MNHNY, CDR2 SVGAGI (reference sequence). V was shortened by 0 bases and J by 9 bases, with 18 bases between the two germline ends. CDR3 amino acids: CASSYSNPTGFGQYF. In nucleotides, the CDR3 is TGTGCCAGCAGTTACTCGAATCCCACAGGGTTCGGGCAGTACTTC.

The V gene is TRBV7-8, the J gene TRBJ2-7; TRBD1 matches at 11 bases. Unmatched junction bases numbered 4, after V lost 4 bases and J lost 5 bases. CDR3 length: 14 amino acids. Germline-derived CDR1 and CDR2 are SGHVS and FQNEAQ. The CDR3 DNA reads TGTGCCAGCAGCTCGGGACAGGGGGTACACGAGCAGTACTTC. It encodes CASSSGQGVHEQYF.

This sequence joins TRBV9 and TRBJ1-1; D perhaps matches TRBD1 (6 bases). Germline V gives CDR1 SGDLS, CDR2 YYNGEE. Trimming removed 4 bases from V and 1 base from J, with 11 bases in between. The CDR3 spans 14 residues. The CDR3 loop is CASSTEGGNTEAFF. In DNA form, the CDR3 reads TGTGCCAGCAGCACCGAGGGGGGGAACACTGAAGCTTTCTTT.

The chain joins TRBV21-1 to TRBJ2-2; the D call of TRBD2 is as the table states it, not checked on the DNA. TRBV21-1 corresponds to a pseudogene. The CDR3 sequence is 15 residues long. The CDR3 here is CASYREGTNTGELFF. CDR3 nucleotides: TGTGCCAGCTACCGGGAGGGGACGAACACCGGGGAGCTGTTTTTT.

With regard to this clone: This same CDR3 is encoded by further DNA sequences in the sample. The chain carries TRBV5-6 and TRBJ2-7; D could derive from TRBD1 or TRBD2 (5 bases each). CDR1 and CDR2 (germline): SGHDT, YYEEEE. The CDR3 contains 14 residues. Trimming cost V 0 bases and J 0 bases, with 7 bases left between them. The CDR3 spells CASSLAGRSYEQYF. The CDR3 DNA follows: TGTGCCAGCAGCTTGGCGGGACGCTCCTACGAGCAGTACTTC.

V gene TRBV7-8 combines with J gene TRBJ2-7; TRBD1 matches 7 bases. Unmatched junction bases numbered 2, after V lost 4 bases and J lost 2 bases. Germline CDR1 is SGHVS and CDR2 is FQNEAQ. The CDR3 spans 13 residues. CDR3 amino acids: CASSYRGTYEQYF. Here the CDR3 DNA reads TGTGCCAGCAGCTACAGGGGAACCTACGAGCAGTACTTC.

Points on this clone: Other nucleotide sequences from this sample produce the same CDR3. This rearrangement joins TRBV19 to TRBJ2-5; D gene ambiguous. This CDR3 region has 15 residues. The germline V and J ends were trimmed by 1 base and 1 base, with 10 bases remaining between them. Germline lookup yields CDR1 LNHDA and CDR2 SQIVND (reference sequence). CDR3 in DNA: TGTGCCAGTAGTATAGCTGGTGGAATCCAAGAGACCCAGTACTTC. Protein sequence: CASSIAGGIQETQYF.

The CDR3 spells CASNFGQEDNFPYEQYF. The CDR3 nucleotides read TGTGCCAGCAACTTCGGGCAAGAGGACAACTTTCCCTACGAGCAGTACTTC. The chain has TRBV2 and TRBJ2-7, with D possibly matching TRBD1 (5 bases). Germline V lookup: CDR1 SNHLY, CDR2 FYNNEI. With 7 bases removed from V and 2 bases from J, the gap between germline ends came to 24 bases. The CDR3 is 17 amino acids. The complete variable domain, with remaining parts taken from reference TRBV2 and TRBJ2-7, reads EPEVTQTPSHQVTQMGQEVILRCVPISNHLYFYWYRQILGQKVEFLVSFYNNEISEKSEIFDDQFSVERPDGSNFTLKIRSTKLEDSAMYFCASNFGQEDNFPYEQYFGPGTRLTVT.

The chain joins TRBV7-9 to TRBJ2-3; TRBD2 aligns across 11 bases. The ends lost 5 bases at V and 5 bases at J; junction bases unmatched: 3. The germline gives CDR1 SEHNR, CDR2 FQNEAQ (reference sequence). CDR3 length equals 14 residues. CDR3 in amino acids: CASSPGLAGDTQYF. CDR3 bases: TGTGCCAGCAGCCCCGGACTAGCGGGAGATACGCAGTATTTT.

The V and J genes are TRBV4-1 and TRBJ2-7; 9 bases agree with TRBD1. Germline assignment: CDR1 MGHRA and CDR2 YSYEKL. The CDR3 runs 17 residues. The ends lost 4 bases at V and 1 base at J; junction bases unmatched: 11. CDR3 loop: CASSPQLAGQGSYEQYF. The CDR3 coding sequence is TGCGCCAGCAGCCCCCAACTGGCGGGACAGGGATCCTACGAGCAGTACTTC.

V gene TRBV6-6 combines with J gene TRBJ2-7; 7 bases align to TRBD1. Germline CDR1 MNHNY, CDR2 SVGAGI (reference sequence). After removal of 4 bases from V and 9 bases from J, the junction contained 12 bases not matched to a gene. The CDR3 is made up of 14 amino acids. CDR3 nucleotide sequence: TGTGCCAGCAGTTTTTCCGGGACAGATGTGAGGCAGTACTTC. Translation gives CASSFSGTDVRQYF.

The rearrangement uses TRBV28 and TRBJ1-4; D gene uncertain. From germline, CDR1 is MDHEN and CDR2 SYDVKM. This CDR3 contains 12 residues. The V end lost 8 bases, the J end lost 6 bases, and 10 bases lay between the germline ends. The CDR3 DNA reads as TGTGCCAGCGGCGAGGAAGATGAAAAACTGTTTTTT. Its protein product is CASGEEDEKLFF.

This chain links TRBV25-1 with TRBJ2-7, with 8 bases that match TRBD1. V shed 4 bases, J shed 4 bases, and the junction held 9 bases outside the gene matches. Germline V gene sequence: CDR1 MGHDK, CDR2 SYGVNS. The CDR3 has 15 residues. CDR3 region: CASSAFTGGLYEQYF. CDR3 nucleotides: TGTGCCAGCAGTGCCTTTACAGGGGGTCTGTACGAGCAGTACTTC.